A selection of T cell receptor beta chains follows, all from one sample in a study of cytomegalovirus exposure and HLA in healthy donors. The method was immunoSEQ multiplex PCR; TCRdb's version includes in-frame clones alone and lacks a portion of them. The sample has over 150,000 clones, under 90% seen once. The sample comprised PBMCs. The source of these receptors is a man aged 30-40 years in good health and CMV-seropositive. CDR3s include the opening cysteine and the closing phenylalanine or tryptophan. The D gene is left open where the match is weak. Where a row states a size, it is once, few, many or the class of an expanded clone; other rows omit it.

CVTSGKRHTNEQFF,TGTGTCACCAGCGGAAAGCGGCATACGAATGAGCAGTTCTTC,.,TRBV15,TRBJ2-1,.
CATSRDSHTGELFF,TGTGCCACCTCGCGAGACTCACACACCGGGGAGCTGTTTTTT,.,TRBV6-4,TRBJ2-2,many
CASSPPMGTNATNEKLFF,TGTGCCAGCAGCCCCCCGATGGGGACAAATGCAACTAATGAAAAACTGTTTTTT,.,TRBV7-9,TRBJ1-4,.
CASSLASGSSDTQYF,TGTGCCAGCAGCTTAGCCAGCGGGAGTTCAGATACGCAGTATTTT,TRBD2,TRBV7-9,TRBJ2-3,few
CASSLALGSGQETQYF,TGTGCCAGCAGCTTAGCGCTCGGTAGCGGACAAGAGACCCAGTACTTC,.,TRBV7-9,TRBJ2-5,.
CASSPPSYQETQYF,TGTGCCAGCTCACCACCATCGTACCAAGAGACCCAGTACTTC,.,TRBV18,TRBJ2-5,.
CASSTPEGPSTDTQYF,TGTGCCAGTAGTACCCCGGAGGGGCCTAGCACAGATACGCAGTATTTT,.,TRBV19,TRBJ2-3,few
CASSLGVAADTQYF,TGTGCCAGCAGCTTAGGAGTAGCCGCAGATACGCAGTATTTT,.,TRBV11-2,TRBJ2-3,.
CASSYSRSPGTGEQYF,TGTGCCAGCAGTTACTCGAGGTCTCCAGGGACAGGGGAGCAGTACTTC,TRBD1,TRBV6-5,TRBJ2-7,.
CASSGQLNTEAFF,TGTGCCAGCAGTGGACAACTGAACACTGAAGCTTTCTTT,.,TRBV2,TRBJ1-1,.
CASSYSLTGMGNGYTF,TGTGCCAGCAGTTACTCCCTGACAGGGATGGGAAATGGCTACACCTTC,TRBD1,TRBV6-5,TRBJ1-2,.
CASSFSNSPLHF,TGTGCCAGCAGCTTTAGCAATTCACCCCTCCACTTT,.,TRBV7-8,TRBJ1-6,.
CASSEQGVAGQPQHF,TGTGCCAGCAGTGAACAGGGGGTAGCAGGACAGCCCCAGCATTTT,TRBD1,TRBV6-1,TRBJ1-5,.
CASSGPNNSPLHF,TGTGCCAGCAGCGGGCCGAATAATTCACCCCTCCACTTT,.,TRBV9,TRBJ1-6,.
CASSEPRAGGPDEQYF,TGTGCCAGCAGCGAACCACGAGCGGGGGGGCCGGACGAGCAGTACTTC,TRBD2,TRBV9,TRBJ2-7,.
CASLSGMSYEQYF,TGTGCCAGCTTGTCCGGGATGTCCTACGAGCAGTACTTC,.,TRBV6-1,TRBJ2-7,.
CASSDPRVATYEQYF,TGTGCCAGCAGTGATCCCAGGGTCGCCACCTACGAGCAGTACTTC,.,TRBV2,TRBJ2-7,.
CSSSPGQTGANVLTF,TGTTCCAGCAGCCCAGGTCAGACTGGGGCCAACGTCCTGACTTTC,.,TRBV7-9,TRBJ2-6,.
CASSLVGQGNSPLHF,TGTGCCAGCAGCTTAGTTGGTCAGGGAAATTCACCCCTCCACTTT,.,TRBV11-3,TRBJ1-6,once
CASSEVGGNQPQHF,TGTGCCAGCAGCGAAGTCGGGGGCAATCAGCCCCAGCATTTT,.,TRBV7-9,TRBJ1-5,once
CASSITSPSLHF,TGTGCCAGCAGCATAACTAGTCCATCCCTCCACTTT,.,TRBV7-2,TRBJ1-6,.
CASSLMGSPGEQYF,TGCGCCAGCAGCTTGATGGGTTCGCCGGGGGAGCAGTACTTC,.,TRBV5-1,TRBJ2-7,.
CASSLEGVQSNEQFF,TGCGCCAGCAGCTTGGAGGGGGTCCAGTCCAATGAGCAGTTCTTC,.,TRBV5-1,TRBJ2-1,few
CATSTRGVGSGYTF,TGTGCCACCAGCACCAGGGGGGTAGGGAGTGGCTACACCTTC,TRBD1,TRBV15,TRBJ1-2,.
CASSQEGSGGAYNEQFF,TGTGCCAGCAGCCAAGAGGGCAGCGGGGGGGCCTACAATGAGCAGTTCTTC,TRBD2,TRBV4-2,TRBJ2-1,.
CASSPRFGTGNTEAFF,TGTGCCAGCAGCCCACGGTTCGGGACAGGGAACACTGAAGCTTTCTTT,TRBD1,TRBV7-2,TRBJ1-1,once
CASSPGRGLYGYTF,TGTGCCAGCAGCCCCGGGAGGGGGCTCTATGGCTACACCTTC,TRBD1,TRBV6-5,TRBJ1-2,.
CASSYRGGPGTEAFF,TGTGCCAGCAGCTACCGAGGAGGGCCTGGCACTGAAGCTTTCTTT,.,TRBV7-3,TRBJ1-1,.
CSSSSASGGTGELFF,TGTTCCAGCAGCTCGGCCAGCGGAGGGACTGGGGAGCTGTTTTTT,.,TRBV7-3,TRBJ2-2,.
CASSRERERAETQYF,TGCGCCAGCAGCAGGGAGCGGGAGAGGGCAGAGACCCAGTACTTC,TRBD2,TRBV5-1,TRBJ2-5,.
CASSSSTSSAPYNEQFF,TGCGCCAGCAGTAGTTCAACGTCGAGCGCTCCCTACAATGAGCAGTTCTTC,.,TRBV10-2,TRBJ2-1,.
CASSSDPRGLAADGEQYF,TGTGCCAGCAGTTCCGACCCACGCGGACTAGCGGCCGATGGGGAGCAGTACTTC,TRBD2,TRBV27,TRBJ2-7,.
CASSEQDRLNTEAFF,TGCGCCAGCAGTGAGCAAGACAGGTTGAACACTGAAGCTTTCTTT,.,TRBV10-2,TRBJ1-1,.
CASRGAGPNSNEQFF,TGTGCCAGCAGGGGAGCGGGACCAAACAGCAATGAGCAGTTCTTC,TRBD2,TRBV28,TRBJ2-1,.
CASSAGQAGSPLHF,TGTGCCAGCAGTGCGGGACAGGCAGGGTCACCCCTCCACTTT,TRBD1,TRBV5-4,TRBJ1-6,.